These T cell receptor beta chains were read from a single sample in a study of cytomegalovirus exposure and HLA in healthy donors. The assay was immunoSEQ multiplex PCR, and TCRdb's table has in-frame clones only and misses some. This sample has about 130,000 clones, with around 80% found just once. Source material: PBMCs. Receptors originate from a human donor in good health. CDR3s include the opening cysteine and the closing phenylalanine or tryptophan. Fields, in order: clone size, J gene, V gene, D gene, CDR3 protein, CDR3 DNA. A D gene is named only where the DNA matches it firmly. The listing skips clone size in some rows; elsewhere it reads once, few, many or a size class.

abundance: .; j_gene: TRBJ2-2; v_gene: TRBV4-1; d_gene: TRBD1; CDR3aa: CASSPSGTGVSGELFF; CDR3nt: TGCGCCAGCAGCCCCAGTGGGACAGGGGTCTCCGGGGAGCTGTTTTTT
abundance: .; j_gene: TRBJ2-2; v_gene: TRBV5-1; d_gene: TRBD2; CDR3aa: CASSPLAGSVGAGELFF; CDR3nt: TGCGCCAGCAGCCCACTAGCGGGGTCCGTAGGAGCCGGGGAGCTGTTTTTT
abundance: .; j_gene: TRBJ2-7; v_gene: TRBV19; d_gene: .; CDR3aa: CASSEVGARWGEQYF; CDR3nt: TGTGCCAGTAGTGAAGTGGGGGCTAGGTGGGGCGAGCAGTACTTC
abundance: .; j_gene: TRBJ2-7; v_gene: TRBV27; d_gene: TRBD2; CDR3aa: CASSLWASGGVYEQYF; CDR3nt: TGTGCCAGCAGTTTATGGGCTAGCGGGGGGGTGTACGAGCAGTACTTC
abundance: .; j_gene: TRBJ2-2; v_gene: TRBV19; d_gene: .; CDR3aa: CASSIRGRAGELFF; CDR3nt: TGTGCCAGTAGTATTCGGGGAAGGGCCGGGGAGCTGTTTTTT
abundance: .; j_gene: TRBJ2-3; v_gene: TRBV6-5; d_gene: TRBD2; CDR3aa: CASSYDIAGNTDTQYF; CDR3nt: TGTGCCAGCAGTTACGATATAGCGGGGAACACAGATACGCAGTATTTT
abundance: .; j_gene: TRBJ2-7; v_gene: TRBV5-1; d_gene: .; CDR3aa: CASSSAYEQYF; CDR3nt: TGCGCCAGCAGCTCTGCCTACGAGCAGTACTTC
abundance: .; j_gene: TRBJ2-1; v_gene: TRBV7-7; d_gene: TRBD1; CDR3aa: CASSPRDRGLEQFF; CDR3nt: TGTGCCAGCAGCCCCCGGGACAGGGGGCTCGAGCAGTTCTTC
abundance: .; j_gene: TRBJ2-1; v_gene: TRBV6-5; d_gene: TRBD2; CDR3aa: CASRQTSRSYNEQFF; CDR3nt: TGTGCCAGCAGGCAGACTAGCCGCTCCTACAATGAGCAGTTCTTC
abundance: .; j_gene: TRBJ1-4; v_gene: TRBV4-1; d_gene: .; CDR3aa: CASSQDLGGGSRDEKLFF; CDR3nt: TGCGCCAGCAGCCAAGATCTAGGGGGGGGCAGCCGTGATGAAAAACTGTTTTTT
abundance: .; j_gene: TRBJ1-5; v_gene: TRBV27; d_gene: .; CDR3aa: CASSLQGPRGNQPQHF; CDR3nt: TGTGCCAGCAGTCTCCAGGGGCCCCGGGGCAATCAGCCCCAGCATTTT
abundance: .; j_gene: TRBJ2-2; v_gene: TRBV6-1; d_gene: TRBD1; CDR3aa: CASSDPGTGLLAGELFF; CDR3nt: TGTGCCAGCAGTGACCCCGGGACAGGGCTTCTGGCCGGGGAGCTGTTTTTT
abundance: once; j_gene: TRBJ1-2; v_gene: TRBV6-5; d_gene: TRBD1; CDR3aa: CASRRQGLDGYTF; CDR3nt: TGTGCCAGCAGGAGACAGGGTCTTGATGGCTACACCTTC
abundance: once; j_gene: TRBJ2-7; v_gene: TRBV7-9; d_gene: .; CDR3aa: CASSLGGQIYEQYF; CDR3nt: TGTGCCAGCAGCTTAGGGGGACAAATATACGAGCAGTACTTC
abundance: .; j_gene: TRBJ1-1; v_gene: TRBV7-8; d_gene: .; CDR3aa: CASSLASSGTEAFF; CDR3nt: TGTGCCAGCAGCTTAGCGTCCAGTGGCACTGAAGCTTTCTTT
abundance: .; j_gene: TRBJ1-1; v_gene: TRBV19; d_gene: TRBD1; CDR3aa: CASKPNRGDTEAFF; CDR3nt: TGTGCCAGTAAACCCAACAGGGGGGACACTGAAGCTTTCTTT
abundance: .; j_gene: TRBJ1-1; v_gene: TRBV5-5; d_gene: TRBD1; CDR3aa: CATPGAGGASFF; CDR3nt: TGTGCCACCCCGGGGGCAGGGGGAGCTTCTTTCTTT
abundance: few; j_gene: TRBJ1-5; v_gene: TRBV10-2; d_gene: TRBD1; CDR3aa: CASSGDRGPQHF; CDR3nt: TGCGCCAGCAGTGGGGACAGGGGGCCCCAGCATTTT
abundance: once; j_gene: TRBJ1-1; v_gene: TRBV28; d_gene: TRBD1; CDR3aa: CASSFHGQGVVTEAFF; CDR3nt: TGTGCCAGCAGTTTCCACGGACAGGGTGTCGTCACTGAAGCTTTCTTT
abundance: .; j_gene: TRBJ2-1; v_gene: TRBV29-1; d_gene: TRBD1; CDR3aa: CSVEGQGSDNEQFF; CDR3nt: TGCAGCGTTGAAGGACAGGGGTCGGACAATGAGCAGTTCTTC
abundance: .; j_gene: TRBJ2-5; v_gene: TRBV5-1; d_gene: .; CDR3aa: CASSDWTGTETQYF; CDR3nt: TGCGCCAGCAGCGACTGGACTGGAACAGAGACCCAGTACTTC
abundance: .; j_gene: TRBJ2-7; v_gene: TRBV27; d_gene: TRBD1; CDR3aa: CASSHATGGYEQYF; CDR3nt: TGTGCCAGCAGCCACGCAACAGGGGGCTACGAGCAGTACTTC
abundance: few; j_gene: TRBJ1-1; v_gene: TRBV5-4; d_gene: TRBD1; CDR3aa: CASSLARGTDAFF; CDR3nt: TGTGCCAGCAGCTTAGCCAGGGGGACTGATGCTTTCTTT
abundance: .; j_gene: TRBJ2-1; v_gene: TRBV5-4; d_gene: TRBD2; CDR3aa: CASSLPGSGGAGANEQFF; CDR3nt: TGTGCCAGCAGCCTCCCGGGTAGCGGGGGGGCCGGGGCTAATGAGCAGTTCTTC
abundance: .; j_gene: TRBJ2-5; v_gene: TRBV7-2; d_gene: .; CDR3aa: CASSFPTGGSSETQYF; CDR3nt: TGTGCCAGCAGCTTCCCTACCGGGGGTTCGTCAGAGACCCAGTACTTC
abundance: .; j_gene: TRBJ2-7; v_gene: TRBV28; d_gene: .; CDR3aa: CASSLLPGTYEQYF; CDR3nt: TGTGCCAGCAGTTTATTGCCGGGGACCTACGAGCAGTACTTC
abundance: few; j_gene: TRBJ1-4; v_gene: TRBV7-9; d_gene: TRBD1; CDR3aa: CASSLSGGGEKLFF; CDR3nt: TGTGCCAGCAGCTTATCAGGGGGAGGTGAAAAACTGTTTTTT
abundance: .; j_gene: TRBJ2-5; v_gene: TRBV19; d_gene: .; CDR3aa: CASSIVREQTQYF; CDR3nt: TGTGCCAGTAGTATCGTCCGGGAGCAGACCCAGTACTTC
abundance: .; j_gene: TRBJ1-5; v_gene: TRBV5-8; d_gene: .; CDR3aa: CASSLGVSRGSDQPQHF; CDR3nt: TGTGCCAGCAGCTTGGGGGTTTCAAGGGGTAGTGATCAGCCCCAGCATTTT
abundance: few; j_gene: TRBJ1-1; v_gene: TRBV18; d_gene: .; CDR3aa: CASSTTAETAEAFF; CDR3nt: TGTGCCAGCTCAACCACAGCGGAGACGGCTGAAGCTTTCTTT
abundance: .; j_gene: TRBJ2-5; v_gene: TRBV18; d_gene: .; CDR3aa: CASSPHSETQYF; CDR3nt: TGTGCCAGCTCACCACACAGTGAGACCCAGTACTTC
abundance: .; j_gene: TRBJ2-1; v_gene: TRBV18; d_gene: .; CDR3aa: CASSPLTEINEQFF; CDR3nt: TGTGCCAGCTCACCCCTGACAGAGATCAATGAGCAGTTCTTC
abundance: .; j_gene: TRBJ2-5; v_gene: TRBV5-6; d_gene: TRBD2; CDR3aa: CASSSGLEETQYF; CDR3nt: TGTGCCAGCAGCTCAGGACTAGAAGAGACCCAGTACTTC
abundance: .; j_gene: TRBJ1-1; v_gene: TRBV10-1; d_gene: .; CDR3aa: CALWTEANTEAFF; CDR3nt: TGCGCCTTATGGACGGAGGCGAACACTGAAGCTTTCTTT